Sequencing of this TCR beta chain was carried out in a study of blood T cell repertoires in COVID-19. At the level of the study: Donors in the United States, Italy and Spain gave samples during acute or convalescent COVID-19.

From germline, CDR1 is SGHRS and CDR2 YFSETQ. This CDR3 has 14 amino acids. With V trimmed by 4 bases and J by 11 bases, 12 bases remained unmatched. Original data processing: From reference gene primer amplification, estimates of nucleated cell counts were derived. Clones were read by immunoSEQ multiplex PCR, and TCRdb kept only the in-frame ones, dropping some. D and trimming come from the DNA, and the V and J calls and clone size come from that table. The data contain approximately 160,000 clones, under 85% of them singletons. Input material: peripheral blood. The source is a man aged 60 to 75 who had recovered from COVID-19. The chain combines TRBV5-1 with TRBJ2-7; 10 bases line up with TRBD2. The CDR3 DNA reads as TGCGCCAGCAGCGACCAACAGCGGGGGGGCCTTGAGTACTTC. Its translation: CASSDQQRGGLEYF.